This note documents a single T cell receptor beta chain sequence. These data belong to a study of shared clonotypes between healthy human individuals. Some clones are missing from TCRdb's copy, which holds only in-frame ones; the method was immunoSEQ multiplex PCR. The sample gives approximately 2,000,000 clones, roughly 92% of which show up once; around 0.38% is in the top ten. CDR3 length: 14 amino acids. Between the trimmed V and J ends, which lost 8 bases and 1 base, there was a span of 14 bases. Germline V gene data show CDR1 as MRHNA and CDR2 as SNTAGT. The material sequenced was naive CD4+ T cells from PBMCs. As to subset: CD45RA+ positively selected. J is TRBJ1-2 and V is TRBV6-4; D gene uncertain. The sequence was obtained from a man aged 18 to 30 in good health. Some clones in this sample may be carry-over from other donors' samples. The CDR3 DNA follows: TGTGCCAGCCGGGCGGCAGCTAATAACTATGGCTACACCTTC. Translating it yields CASRAAANNYGYTF.